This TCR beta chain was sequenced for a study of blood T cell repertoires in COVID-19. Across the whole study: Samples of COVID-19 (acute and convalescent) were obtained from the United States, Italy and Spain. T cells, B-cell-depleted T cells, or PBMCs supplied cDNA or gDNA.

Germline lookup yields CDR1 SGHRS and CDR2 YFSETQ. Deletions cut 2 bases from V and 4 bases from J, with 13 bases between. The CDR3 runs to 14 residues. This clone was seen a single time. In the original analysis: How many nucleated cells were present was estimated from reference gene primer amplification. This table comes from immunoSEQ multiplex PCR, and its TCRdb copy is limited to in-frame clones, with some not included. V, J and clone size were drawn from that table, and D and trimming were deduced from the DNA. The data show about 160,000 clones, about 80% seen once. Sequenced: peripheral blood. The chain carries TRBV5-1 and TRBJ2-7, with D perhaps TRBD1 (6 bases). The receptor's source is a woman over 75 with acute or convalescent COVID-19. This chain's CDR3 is CASSFQGQAYEQYF. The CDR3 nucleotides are TGCGCCAGCAGCTTCCAGGGACAAGCTTACGAGCAGTACTTC.